This T cell receptor beta chain appears in the sequencing data of a study of post-analysis software for immune sequencing data. Study-level information: The courses of disease that were included comprised relapsing-remitting, secondary progressive and progressive-relapsing multiple sclerosis. Regarding the study as a whole: Versus controls, multiple sclerosis patients showed significantly lower diversity (normalized Chao1). Comparison of patients with controls showed about 5 TRBV segments more frequent in patients, TRBV5-6, TRBV5-1 and TRBV20-1 among them. By F measure, samples from a shared preparation batch strongly co-clustered.

The TCR beta cDNA libraries carried unique molecular identifiers. Input of roughly 0.85 to 11 million T cells yielded 550,000 or so cDNA molecules. TCRdb ran MiXCR on the PCR reads and lists one entry per CDR3 protein. The sample has 650,000 to 900,000 distinct CDR3 sequences, around 45% seen once. Points on this clonotype: Its antigen is unknown.

The CDR3 extends over 14 amino acids. The germline V and J ends were trimmed by 4 bases and 7 bases, with 17 bases remaining between them. In germline, CDR1 is SGHDT, CDR2 YYEEEE. The chain uses TRBV5-6 and TRBJ1-2, with D perhaps matching TRBD1 (6 bases). Sequenced: blood. This receptor was identified in a girl under 18 with multiple sclerosis. For the CDR3, the DNA is TGTGCCAGCAGCCCCTTACAGGGAGGGAGTGGCTACACCTTC. This gives the protein CASSPLQGGSGYTF.